The TCR beta chain described here comes from a study of blood T cell repertoires in COVID-19. Produced via immunoSEQ multiplex PCR; TCRdb's table is partial and in-frame only. The data contain 150,000 to 200,000 clones, more than 65% of them singletons. Germline V gene sequence: CDR1 KGHSH, CDR2 LQKENI. This CDR3 comprises 15 residues. V gave up 3 bases and J gave up 5 bases; unmatched junction bases: 7. V is TRBV18 and J is TRBJ2-1, with TRBD1 identical over 7 bases. The TCR comes from a woman between 50 and 59 years old with acute COVID-19. The sample comprised PBMCs or T cells enriched from blood (not recorded which). The CDR3 DNA follows: TGTGCCAGCTCACCGCCCAGGGGGTTGGACAATGAGCAGTTCTTC. It encodes CASSPPRGLDNEQFF.